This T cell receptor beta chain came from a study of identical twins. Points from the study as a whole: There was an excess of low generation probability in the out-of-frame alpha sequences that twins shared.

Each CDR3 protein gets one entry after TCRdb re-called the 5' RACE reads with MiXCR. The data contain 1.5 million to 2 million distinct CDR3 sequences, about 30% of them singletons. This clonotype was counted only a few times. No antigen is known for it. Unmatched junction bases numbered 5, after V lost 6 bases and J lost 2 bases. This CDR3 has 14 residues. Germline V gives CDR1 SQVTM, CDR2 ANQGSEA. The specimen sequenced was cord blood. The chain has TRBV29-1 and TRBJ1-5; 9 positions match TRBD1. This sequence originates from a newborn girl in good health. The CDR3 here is CSVRTGEGNQPQHF. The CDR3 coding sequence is TGCAGCGTCCGGACAGGGGAGGGCAATCAGCCCCAGCATTTT.